This TCR beta chain was documented in a study of shared clonotypes between healthy human individuals. The authors loaded 200 ng DNA, about 30,000 T cell genomes, into sorted-subset replicate PCRs. Measured with immunoSEQ multiplex PCR; TCRdb has only the in-frame clones, and not every one. This table has more than 1.2 million clones, approximately 98.5% appearing once. Germline V gene lookup returns CDR1 MNHEY and CDR2 SMNVEV (reference sequence). V trimming: 5 bases; J trimming: 2 bases; junction bases outside the gene matches: 5. CDR3 length equals 14 residues. J is TRBJ2-7 and V is TRBV27; TRBD1 matches 8 bases. This TCR was recovered from a man aged 25-45 years in good health. The sequencing sample was made of naive CD4+ T cells sorted from blood. Described subset: CD45RA+ positively selected. CDR3 residues: CASSRDRRTYEQYF. CDR3 bases: TGTGCCAGCAGTCGGGACAGGCGTACCTACGAGCAGTACTTC.